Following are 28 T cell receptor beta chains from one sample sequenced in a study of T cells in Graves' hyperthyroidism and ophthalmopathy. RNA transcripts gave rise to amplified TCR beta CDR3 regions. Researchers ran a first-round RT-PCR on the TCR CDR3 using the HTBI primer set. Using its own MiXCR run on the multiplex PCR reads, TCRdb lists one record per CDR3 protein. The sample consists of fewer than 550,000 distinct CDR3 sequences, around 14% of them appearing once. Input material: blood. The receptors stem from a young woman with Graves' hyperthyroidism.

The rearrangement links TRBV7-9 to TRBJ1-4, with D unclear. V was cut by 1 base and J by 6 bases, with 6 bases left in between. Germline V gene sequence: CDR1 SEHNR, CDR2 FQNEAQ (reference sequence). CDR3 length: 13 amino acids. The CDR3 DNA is TGTGCCAGCAGCTTAGTGGGCGATGAAAAACTGTTTTTT. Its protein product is CASSLVGDEKLFF.

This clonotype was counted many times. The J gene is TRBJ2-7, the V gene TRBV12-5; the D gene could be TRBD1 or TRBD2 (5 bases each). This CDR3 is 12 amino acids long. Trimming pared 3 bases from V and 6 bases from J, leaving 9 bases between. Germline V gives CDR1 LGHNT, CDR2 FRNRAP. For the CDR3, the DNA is TGTGCTAGTGGTTTCAGGGACGGCGAGCAGTACTTC. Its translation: CASGFRDGEQYF.

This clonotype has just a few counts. The CDR3 nucleotides are TGTGCCAGCAGCCGGACTAGCGGGAGGGAAGCAGATACGCAGTATTTT. The encoded protein is CASSRTSGREADTQYF. V is TRBV11-2 and J is TRBJ2-3; 15 nucleotides align to TRBD2. Trimming at V came to 5 bases and at J to 4 bases, leaving 4 bases not matched to a gene. The CDR3 contains 16 residues. Germline CDR1 is SGHAT and CDR2 is FQNNGV.

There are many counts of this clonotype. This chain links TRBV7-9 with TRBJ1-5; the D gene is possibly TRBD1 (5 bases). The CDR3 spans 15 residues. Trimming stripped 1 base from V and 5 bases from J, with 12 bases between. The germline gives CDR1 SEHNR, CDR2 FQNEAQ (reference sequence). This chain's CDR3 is CASSLGSGSDQPQHF. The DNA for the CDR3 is TGTGCCAGCAGCTTAGGGTCAGGGTCGGATCAGCCCCAGCATTTT. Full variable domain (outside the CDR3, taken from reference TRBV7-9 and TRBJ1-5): DTGVSQNPRHKITKRGQNVTFRCDPISEHNRLYWYRQTLGQGPEFLTYFQNEAQLEKSRLLSDRFSAERPKGSFSTLEIQRTEQGDSAMYLCASSLGSGSDQPQHFGDGTRLSIL.

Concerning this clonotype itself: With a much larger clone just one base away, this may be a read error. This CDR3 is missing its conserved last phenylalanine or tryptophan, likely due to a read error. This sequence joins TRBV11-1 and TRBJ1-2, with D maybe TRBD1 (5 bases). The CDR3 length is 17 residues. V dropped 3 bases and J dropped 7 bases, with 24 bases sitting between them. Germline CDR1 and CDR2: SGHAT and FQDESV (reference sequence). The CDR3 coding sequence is TGTGCCAGCAGCTTGATGGGGGTCGGCATTTCGAGGAGTGGCTACACCCTC. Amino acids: CASSLMGVGISRSGYTL.

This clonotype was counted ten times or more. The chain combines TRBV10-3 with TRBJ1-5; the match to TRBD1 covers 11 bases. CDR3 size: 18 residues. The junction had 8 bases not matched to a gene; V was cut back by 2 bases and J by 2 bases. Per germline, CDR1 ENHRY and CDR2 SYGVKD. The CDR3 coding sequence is TGTGCCATCAGTGAGAGGGACAGGGGGGTCGGTGGCAATCAGCCCCAGCATTTT. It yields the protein CAISERDRGVGGNQPQHF.

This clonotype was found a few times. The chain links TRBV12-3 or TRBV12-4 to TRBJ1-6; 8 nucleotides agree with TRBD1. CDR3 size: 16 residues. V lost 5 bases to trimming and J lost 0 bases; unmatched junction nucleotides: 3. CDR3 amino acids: CASSATGGSYNSPLHF. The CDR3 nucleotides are TGTGCCAGCAGTGCTACAGGGGGCTCCTATAATTCACCCCTCCACTTT.

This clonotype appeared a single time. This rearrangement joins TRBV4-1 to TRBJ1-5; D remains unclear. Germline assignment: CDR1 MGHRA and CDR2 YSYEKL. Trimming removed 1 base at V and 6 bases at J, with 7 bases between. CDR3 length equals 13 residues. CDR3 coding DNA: TGCGCCAGCAGCCAAGCACTGGTTCAGCCCCAGCATTTT. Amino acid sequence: CASSQALVQPQHF.

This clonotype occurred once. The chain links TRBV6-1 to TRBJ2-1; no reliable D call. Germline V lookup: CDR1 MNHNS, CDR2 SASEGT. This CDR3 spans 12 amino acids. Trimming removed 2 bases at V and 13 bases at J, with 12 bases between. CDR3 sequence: CASSEPAQLQFF. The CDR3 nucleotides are TGTGCCAGCAGTGAACCAGCGCAGCTTCAGTTCTTC.

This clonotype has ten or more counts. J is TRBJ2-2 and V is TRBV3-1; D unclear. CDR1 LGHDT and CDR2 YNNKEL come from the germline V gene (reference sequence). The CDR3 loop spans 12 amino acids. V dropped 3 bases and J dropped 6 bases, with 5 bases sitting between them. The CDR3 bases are TGTGCCAGCAGCCACAAAGCCGGGGAGCTGTTTTTT. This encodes CASSHKAGELFF.

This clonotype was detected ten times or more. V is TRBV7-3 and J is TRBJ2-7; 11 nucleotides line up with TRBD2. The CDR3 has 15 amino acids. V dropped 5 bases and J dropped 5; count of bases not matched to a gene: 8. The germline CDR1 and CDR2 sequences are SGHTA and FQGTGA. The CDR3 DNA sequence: TGTGCCAGCAGCCCGTCGTTAGCGGGAGGGAACGAGCAGTACTTC. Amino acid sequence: CASSPSLAGGNEQYF.

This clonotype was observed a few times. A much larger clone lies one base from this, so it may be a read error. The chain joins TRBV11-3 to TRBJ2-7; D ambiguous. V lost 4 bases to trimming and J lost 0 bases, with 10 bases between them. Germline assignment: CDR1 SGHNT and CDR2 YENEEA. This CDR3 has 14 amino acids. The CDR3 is CASSYDKGSYEQYF. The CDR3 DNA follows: TGTGCCAGCAGCTACGACAAGGGCTCCTACGAGCAGTACTTC.

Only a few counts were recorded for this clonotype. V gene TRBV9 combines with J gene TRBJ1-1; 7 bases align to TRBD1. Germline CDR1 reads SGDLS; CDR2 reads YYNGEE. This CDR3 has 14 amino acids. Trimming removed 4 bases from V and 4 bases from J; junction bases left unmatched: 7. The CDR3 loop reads CASSPGGGSTEAFF. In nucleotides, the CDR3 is TGTGCCAGCAGCCCAGGGGGGGGAAGCACTGAAGCTTTCTTT.

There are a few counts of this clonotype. DNA of the CDR3: TGCGCCAGCAGCCAAGACGAGCTTTTTAGGGCGTTACGAGGGTACGGCTACACCTTC. It yields the protein CASSQDELFRALRGYGYTF. The chain is built from TRBV4-1 and TRBJ1-2; D is uncertain. The CDR3 totals 19 residues. The V end lost 0 bases, the J end lost 8 bases, and 28 bases lay between the germline ends. CDR1 MGHRA and CDR2 YSYEKL come from the germline V gene.

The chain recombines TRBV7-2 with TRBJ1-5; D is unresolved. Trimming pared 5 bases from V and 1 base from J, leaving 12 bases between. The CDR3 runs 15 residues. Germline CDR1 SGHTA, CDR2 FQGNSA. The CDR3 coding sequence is TGTGCCAGCAGCATGGGTAGAGGAAGCAATCAGCCCCAGCATTTT. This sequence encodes CASSMGRGSNQPQHF.

The CDR3 coding sequence is TGTGCCACCAGCAGTAGCGGGGGGGCCTCCGATGAGCAGTTCTTC. This sequence encodes CATSSSGGASDEQFF. The gene calls are TRBV15 and TRBJ2-1; 11 nucleotides align to TRBD2. V lost 3 bases to trimming and J lost 8 bases; unmatched junction nucleotides: 6. CDR1 is LNHNV, CDR2 YYDKDF, per germline (reference sequence). This CDR3 is 15 amino acids long.

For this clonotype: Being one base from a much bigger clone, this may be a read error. CDR3 coding DNA: TGTGCCAGTAGTCAAACAGGGGAACGGAATCAGCCCAAGCATTTT. Protein sequence: CASSQTGERNQPKHF. The chain links TRBV19 to TRBJ1-5, with 7 bases lining up with TRBD1. Germline V gene lookup returns CDR1 LNHDA and CDR2 SQIVND (reference sequence). The CDR3 has 15 residues.

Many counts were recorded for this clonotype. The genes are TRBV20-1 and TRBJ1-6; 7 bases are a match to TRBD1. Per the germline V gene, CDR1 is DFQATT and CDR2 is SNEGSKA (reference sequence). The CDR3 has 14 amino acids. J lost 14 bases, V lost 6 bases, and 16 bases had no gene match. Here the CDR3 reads CSAAGDSGKGSLHF. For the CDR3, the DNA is TGCAGTGCCGCAGGGGACAGTGGGAAAGGATCCCTCCACTTT.

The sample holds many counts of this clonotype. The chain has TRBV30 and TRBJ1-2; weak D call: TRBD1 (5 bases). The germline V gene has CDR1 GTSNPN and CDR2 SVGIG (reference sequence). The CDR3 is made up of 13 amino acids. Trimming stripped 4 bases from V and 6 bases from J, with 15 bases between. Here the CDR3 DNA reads TGTGCCTGGAAGGGCAGGGAATTAGATGGCTACACCTTC. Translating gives CAWKGRELDGYTF.

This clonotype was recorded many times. The CDR3 DNA sequence: TGTGCCAGCTCACCACCTTTGGCTAGCGGGAGGGCCGAGCAGTACTTC. Amino acid sequence: CASSPPLASGRAEQYF. This chain links TRBV18 with TRBJ2-7; 12 bases agree with TRBD2. Germline trimming cut 0 bases from V and 6 bases from J; bases unmatched to any gene: 6. The CDR3 extends over 16 amino acids. Germline CDR1 reads KGHSH; CDR2 reads LQKENI.

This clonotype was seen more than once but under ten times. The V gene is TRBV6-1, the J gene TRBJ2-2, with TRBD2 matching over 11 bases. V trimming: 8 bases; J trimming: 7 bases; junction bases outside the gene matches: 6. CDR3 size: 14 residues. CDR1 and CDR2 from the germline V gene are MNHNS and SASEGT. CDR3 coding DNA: TGTGCCAGCGTTAGCGGGGGGGAGGGCGGGGAGCTGTTTTTT. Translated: CASVSGGEGGELFF.

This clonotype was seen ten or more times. The CDR3 DNA is TGTGCCAGCAGCTGGGGCGGCGGGAGTCTCTACGAGCAGTACTTC. Protein sequence: CASSWGGGSLYEQYF. This sequence joins TRBV5-5 and TRBJ2-7; the match to TRBD2 covers 7 bases. CDR1 is SGHKS, CDR2 YYEKEE, per germline (reference sequence). The V and J ends lost 3 bases and 3 bases, in that order; junction bases with no gene match: 9. The CDR3 totals 15 residues. Complete variable domain (other parts from reference TRBV5-5 and TRBJ2-7): DAGVTQSPTHLIKTRGQQVTLRCSPISGHKSVSWYQQVLGQGPQFIFQYYEKEERGRGNFPDRFSARQFPNYSSELNVNALLLGDSALYLCASSWGGGSLYEQYFGPGTRLTVT.

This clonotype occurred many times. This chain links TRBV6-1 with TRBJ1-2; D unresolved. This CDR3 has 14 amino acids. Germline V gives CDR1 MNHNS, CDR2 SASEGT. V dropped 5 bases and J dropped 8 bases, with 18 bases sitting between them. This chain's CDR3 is CASSYNAREWGYTF. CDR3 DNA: TGTGCCAGCAGTTACAATGCGAGGGAGTGGGGCTACACCTTC.

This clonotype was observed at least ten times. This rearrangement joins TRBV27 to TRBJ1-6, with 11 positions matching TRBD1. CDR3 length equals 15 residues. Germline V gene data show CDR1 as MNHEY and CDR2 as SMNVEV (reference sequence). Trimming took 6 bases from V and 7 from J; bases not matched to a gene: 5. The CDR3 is CASSPRDRGNSPLHF. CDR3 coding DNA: TGTGCCAGCAGCCCCAGGGACAGGGGGAATTCACCCCTCCACTTT.

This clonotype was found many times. The CDR3 loop is CASSLYGPVAGNTIYF. The DNA of the CDR3 is TGTGCCAGCAGCTTATACGGCCCAGTTGCTGGAAACACCATATATTTT. The V call is TRBV11-2, the J call TRBJ1-3; D gene ambiguous. Per germline, CDR1 SGHAT and CDR2 FQNNGV. The V and J ends lost 2 bases and 2 bases respectively, with 13 bases between them. This CDR3 contains 16 residues.

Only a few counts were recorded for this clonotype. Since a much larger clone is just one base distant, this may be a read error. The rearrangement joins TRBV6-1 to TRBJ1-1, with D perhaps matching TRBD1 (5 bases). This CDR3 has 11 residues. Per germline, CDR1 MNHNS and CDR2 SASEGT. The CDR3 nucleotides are TGTGCCACGGGGCCGAACGCTGAAGCTTTCTTT. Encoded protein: CATGPNAEAFF.

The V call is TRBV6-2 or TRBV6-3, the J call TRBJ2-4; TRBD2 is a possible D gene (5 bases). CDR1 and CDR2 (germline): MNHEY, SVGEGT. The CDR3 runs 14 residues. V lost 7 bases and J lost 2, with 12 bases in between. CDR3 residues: CASIRTGTKNIQYF. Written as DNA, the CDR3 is TGTGCCAGCATCCGGACGGGGACCAAAAACATTCAGTACTTC.

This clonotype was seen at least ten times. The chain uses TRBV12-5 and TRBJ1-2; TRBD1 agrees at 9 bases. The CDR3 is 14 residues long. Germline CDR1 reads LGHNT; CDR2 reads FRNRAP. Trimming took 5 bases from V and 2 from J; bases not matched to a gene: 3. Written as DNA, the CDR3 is TGTGCTAGTGGTGCCGGGACAGGGAACTATGGCTACACCTTC. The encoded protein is CASGAGTGNYGYTF.